The present TCR beta chain was sequenced within a study of vaccination effects on CD4 cells after COVID-19. Here immunoSEQ multiplex PCR was the method, and the copy in TCRdb shows in-frame clones only, minus some. This repertoire shows under 60,000 clones, approximately 73% found once; its top ten account for about 5.4%. Germline assignment: CDR1 GTSNPN and CDR2 SVGIG (reference sequence). Trimming took 2 bases from V and 5 from J, leaving 9 bases between them. This CDR3 has 12 residues. Ahead of sequencing, the ViraFEST assay grew antigen-specific CD4+ T cells using viral peptide pools. After roughly ten days in culture, the CD4+ T cells were isolated. A positive SARS-CoV-2 PCR test fell between March and December 2020. It was with around 9.9 IU/ml IL-2 and around 10 ug/ml peptides that some 1.8 million PBMC per well were cultured. An HIV-1 Nef peptide pool served as the negative control culture.

Notes on this clone: Its antigen is undetermined.

This specimen was CD4+ T cells from PBMCs cultured with HIV peptides, taken before COVID-19 vaccination. Subset: HIV-1 Nef peptide pool negative control/reference culture. J is TRBJ1-2 and V is TRBV30; weak D call: TRBD1 (5 bases). This clonotype was sampled from a human donor who had a prior SARS-CoV-2 infection. CDR3 DNA sequence: TGTGCCTGGAGTAGGGACCTTTATGGCTACACCTTC. Protein: CAWSRDLYGYTF.